One T cell receptor beta chain is described in this entry. The antigen is not known. The data originate from a study of cytotoxic CD8 clonotypes in ibrutinib-treated CLL. Study overall: In all, 10 to 11 patients were relapsed/refractory, some 14 were treatment-naive and roughly 18 were IGHV unmutated.

The CDR3 consists of 15 residues. The trim removed 2 bases at V and 8 bases at J, leaving 11 bases unmatched. Germline assignment: CDR1 PRHDT and CDR2 FYEKMQ (reference sequence). Libraries were prepared by immunoSEQ multiplex PCR; TCRdb keeps only in-frame clonotypes and omits some of them. This table holds about 200,000 clones, about 75% found once. Study-wide points: Treatment left the uncommon public clonotypes either contracted or stable in frequency. Clonality rose at ibrutinib response, held steady in sustained remission, and fell toward baseline at progression.

V is TRBV13 and J is TRBJ1-2; 7 bases line up with TRBD1. The sample here was PBMCs, taken after 12 months of ibrutinib treatment. This receptor was identified in a human donor with chronic lymphocytic leukemia. The CDR3 loop is CASSLSMDRSYGYTF. Here the CDR3 DNA reads TGTGCCAGCAGCTTATCGATGGACAGGTCTTACGGCTACACCTTC.